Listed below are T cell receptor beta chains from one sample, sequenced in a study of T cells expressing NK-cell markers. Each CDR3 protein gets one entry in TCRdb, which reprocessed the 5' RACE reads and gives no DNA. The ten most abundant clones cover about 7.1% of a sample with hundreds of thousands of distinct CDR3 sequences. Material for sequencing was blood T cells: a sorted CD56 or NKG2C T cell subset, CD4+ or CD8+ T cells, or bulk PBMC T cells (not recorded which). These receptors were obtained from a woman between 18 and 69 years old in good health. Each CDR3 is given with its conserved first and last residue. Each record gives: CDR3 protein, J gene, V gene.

CASSIDLRSNQPQHF | TRBJ1-5 | TRBV19
CASSEVAEPTDTQYF | TRBJ2-3 | TRBV2
CASSWGQITDTQYF | TRBJ2-3 | TRBV5-4
CASSLAGRGNTEAFF | TRBJ1-1 | TRBV5-1
CASSFSGTAYEQYF | TRBJ2-7 | TRBV11-2
CASSSTGGYTF | TRBJ1-2 | TRBV12-3/TRBV12-4
CASSLERAWTFYEQYF | TRBJ2-7 | TRBV7-8
CASSFYRGPEETQYF | TRBJ2-5 | TRBV5-1
CASSYPTGGSQPQHF | TRBJ1-5 | TRBV6-5
CASTPGRGQGIPEAFF | TRBJ1-1 | TRBV12-3/TRBV12-4
CASSVPGQGGQETQYF | TRBJ2-5 | TRBV7-9
CASSLLDRGREQYF | TRBJ2-7 | TRBV18
CASSLIGQVIYNEQFF | TRBJ2-1 | TRBV5-1